The source of this TCR beta chain is a study of PD-1 blockade in mismatch repair-deficient tumors. Study overall: Patients had approximately 13 mismatch repair-deficient cancer types, all previously treated and progressing.

Per the germline V gene, CDR1 is MNHEY and CDR2 is SVGAGI. V lost 2 bases and J 7 bases, leaving 17 bases between the germline ends. There are 16 residues in the CDR3. Concerning this clone: What it binds is not known.

TCRdb's table, derived via immunoSEQ multiplex PCR, lists solely in-frame clones and lacks some. The data contain about 79,000 clones, roughly 80% of them singletons. Notes on the study in general: Tumor-resident clones, often absent from pretreatment blood, expanded after pembrolizumab and then contracted.

All patients were mismatch repair deficient, assessed by either PCR or immunohistochemistry. TCR sequencing covered a few patients who responded to pembrolizumab. This specimen consisted of peripheral blood, obtained 44 weeks after starting pembrolizumab. The clonotype comes from an adult with mismatch repair-deficient cancer. The genes are TRBV6-5 and TRBJ2-2; perhaps TRBD2 as D (6 bases). In DNA form, the CDR3 reads TGTGCCAGCAGTTACACGCCGTGGAGGGAGGTCGGGGAGCTGTTTTTT. Translating it yields CASSYTPWREVGELFF.